The entry below describes one T cell receptor (beta chain). The repertoire was sequenced with immunoSEQ multiplex PCR; TCRdb's copy has only in-frame clones and lacks some. Among roughly 20,000 clones listed, approximately 89% were seen once. The sample originates from a study of T cell clones after liver transplantation. Germline CDR1 reads SQVTM; CDR2 reads ANQGSEA. This CDR3 spans 12 amino acids. With 7 bases clipped from V and 6 bases from J, the junction kept 8 bases outside the gene matches. The receptor's source is a human donor who received a liver transplant. Here the sequenced sample was CD8+ T cells from blood, taken before liver transplant. The V and J genes are TRBV29-1 and TRBJ1-2, with 7 bases lining up with TRBD1. The CDR3 sequence is CSARLGGDGYTF. CDR3 nucleotide sequence: TGCAGCGCCCGTCTAGGGGGCGATGGCTACACCTTC.